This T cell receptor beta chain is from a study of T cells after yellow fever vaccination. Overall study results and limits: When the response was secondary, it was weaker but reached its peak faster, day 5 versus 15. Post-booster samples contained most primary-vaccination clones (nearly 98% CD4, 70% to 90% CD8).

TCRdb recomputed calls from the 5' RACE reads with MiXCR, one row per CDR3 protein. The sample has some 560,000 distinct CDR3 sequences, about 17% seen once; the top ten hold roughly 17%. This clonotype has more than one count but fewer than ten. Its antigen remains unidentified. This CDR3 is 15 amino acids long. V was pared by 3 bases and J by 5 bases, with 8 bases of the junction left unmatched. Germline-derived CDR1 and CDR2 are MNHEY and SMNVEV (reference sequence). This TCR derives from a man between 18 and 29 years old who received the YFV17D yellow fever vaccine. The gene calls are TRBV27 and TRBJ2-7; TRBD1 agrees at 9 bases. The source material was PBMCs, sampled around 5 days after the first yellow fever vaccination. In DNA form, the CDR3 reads TGTGCCAGCAGTTTGACCGGGACAGGGCTAAACGAGCAGTACTTC. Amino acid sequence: CASSLTGTGLNEQYF.